This T cell receptor (beta chain) was sequenced for a study of regulatory T cells in long-lasting Graves disease. Turning to the study itself: Patients with new Graves' disease had used antithyroid drugs below 3 months. Whole-study results and caveats: Persistent disease was associated with favored TRBV28 usage and with favored use of TRBJ1-2 and TRBJ2-5. Small sample size may have lowered accuracy.

The CDR3 spans 10 residues. CDR1 and CDR2 (germline): SNHLY, FYNNEI. Trimming removed 10 bases from V and 4 bases from J, with 5 bases in between. Library construction for TCR beta used iRepertoire HTBI primers and Arm-PCR of CDR3 regions. TCRdb itself ran the multiplex PCR reads through MiXCR, one entry per CDR3 protein. Seen here are roughly 500,000 distinct CDR3 sequences, roughly 14% observed once, and the top ten hold roughly a tenth. Time point given: newly diagnosed GD, antithyroid drugs for less than 3 months. After RNA was extracted from PBMCs, the TCR library was made from it. Of note for this clonotype: Its antigen is still unknown.

The same specimen was also included in a second study, on T cells in Graves' hyperthyroidism and ophthalmopathy. This second study says: Through a model of 13 V-J features, ophthalmopathy was separated from stable hyperthyroidism.

The receptor comes from a man between 25 and 39 years old with Graves disease. The sample here was peripheral blood mononuclear cells (PBMCs), taken at new diagnosis, from a patient treated with antithyroid drugs. The genes are TRBV2 and TRBJ2-1; D is uncertain. In nucleotides, the CDR3 is TGTGCCACTCAGTACAATGAGCAGTTCTTC. Encoded protein: CATQYNEQFF.